The 14 T cell receptor beta chains below were found in one sample sequenced in a study of type 1 and type 2 diabetes patients. Genomic DNA was the PCR template. Multiplex PCR with 30 forward and 13 reverse primers amplified the TCR beta CDR3. TCRdb re-analysed the multiplex PCR reads in MiXCR, keeping a single row per CDR3 protein. In the table there are some 250,000 distinct CDR3 sequences, more than 40% of which are singletons. The sequencing input was peripheral blood mononuclear cells (PBMCs). The receptor source for this set is a man aged 18 to 35 with type 2 diabetes.

The chain has TRBV4-3 and TRBJ1-5, with a tentative D call TRBD1 (5 bases). Germline V gives CDR1 LGHNA, CDR2 YSLEER. This CDR3 contains 14 residues. The germline V and J ends were trimmed by 1 base and 4 bases, with 8 bases remaining between them. The CDR3 nucleotides are TGCGCCAGCAGCCAAGGTGCAGGGAATCAGCCCCAGCATTTT. As protein: CASSQGAGNQPQHF.

The genes are TRBV30 and TRBJ1-5; possibly TRBD1 for D (6 bases). Trimming removed 0 bases from V and 5 bases from J, with 8 bases in between. There are 13 residues in the CDR3. Germline CDR1 is GTSNPN and CDR2 is SVGIG (reference sequence). The CDR3: CAWSVGGHQPQHF. CDR3 in DNA: TGTGCCTGGAGTGTAGGGGGGCATCAGCCCCAGCATTTT.

V gene TRBV7-6 combines with J gene TRBJ2-7; 10 nucleotides line up with TRBD2. The CDR3 has 14 amino acids. From germline, CDR1 is SGHVS and CDR2 FNYEAQ. Trimming removed 6 bases from V and 7 bases from J; junction bases left unmatched: 9. The DNA for the CDR3 is TGTGCCAGCAGGCAAGCGGGAGGGCAGGGTGAGCAGTACTTC. Translating gives CASRQAGGQGEQYF.

The sample holds a few counts of this clonotype. The V gene is TRBV24-1, the J gene TRBJ2-1; TRBD1 matches 11 bases. This CDR3 comprises 16 residues. Unmatched junction bases numbered 6, after V lost 3 bases and J lost 6 bases. The germline V gene encodes CDR1 KGHDR and CDR2 SFDVKD. As DNA, the CDR3 is TGTGCCACCAGTGATCCTGGGACAGGGGGGGTCAATGAGCAGTTCTTC. Residues: CATSDPGTGGVNEQFF.

The rearrangement uses TRBV7-9 and TRBJ2-7; D uncertain. Germline V CDR1 and CDR2: SEHNR, FQNEAQ (reference sequence). The length of the CDR3 is 13 residues. V was shortened by 6 bases and J by 0 bases, with 9 bases between the two germline ends. The CDR3 sequence: CASSDGTSYEQYF. CDR3 nucleotide sequence: TGTGCCAGCAGTGACGGAACCTCCTACGAGCAGTACTTC.

V usage is TRBV7-3 and J usage is TRBJ2-7, with D perhaps assigned TRBD1 or TRBD2 (5 bases each). Germline V lookup: CDR1 SGHTA, CDR2 FQGTGA. The ends were cut back, 2 bases at V and 3 bases at J, with 11 bases in the middle. There are 14 residues in the CDR3. The CDR3 spells CASSLGGKGYEQYF. The DNA of the CDR3 is TGTGCCAGCAGCTTAGGGGGAAAAGGCTACGAGCAGTACTTC.

On this clonotype itself: This may stem from a read error, because a much larger clone lies one nucleotide away. Since the CDR3 does not end with the conserved phenylalanine or tryptophan, this likely comes from a read error. V gene TRBV15 combines with J gene TRBJ2-7; the D gene could be TRBD1 or TRBD2 (6 bases each). This CDR3 is 14 amino acids long. In germline, CDR1 is LNHNV, CDR2 YYDKDF (reference sequence). The V and J ends lost 5 bases and 6 bases respectively, with 17 bases between them. The CDR3 reads CATSGMSGGIEQYS. The DNA for the CDR3 is TGTGCCACCAGCGGAATGTCCGGGGGCATCGAGCAGTACTCC.

CDR3 protein: CASSWTEAYEQYF. Written as DNA, the CDR3 is TGTGCCAGCAGCTGGACAGAAGCCTACGAGCAGTACTTC. The chain uses TRBV7-9 and TRBJ2-7, with D possibly being TRBD1 (6 bases). With 4 bases removed from V and 2 bases from J, the gap between germline ends came to 9 bases. This CDR3 is built from 13 residues. In germline, CDR1 is SEHNR, CDR2 FQNEAQ (reference sequence). Combining the CDR3 with reference TRBV7-9 and TRBJ2-7 gives the whole variable domain DTGVSQNPRHKITKRGQNVTFRCDPISEHNRLYWYRQTLGQGPEFLTYFQNEAQLEKSRLLSDRFSAERPKGSFSTLEIQRTEQGDSAMYLCASSWTEAYEQYFGPGTRLTVT.

V gene TRBV12-3 or TRBV12-4 combines with J gene TRBJ1-2; 11 bases align to TRBD1. The CDR3 consists of 17 residues. Germline trimming cut 1 base from V and 2 bases from J; bases unmatched to any gene: 6. CDR3 protein: CASSLVGQGALNYGYTF. CDR3 nucleotides: TGTGCCAGCAGTTTAGTTGGACAGGGGGCGCTAAACTATGGCTACACCTTC.

There are a few counts of this clonotype. This chain connects TRBV4-2 to TRBJ1-1; D remains ambiguous. V was pared by 1 base and J by 1 base, with 7 bases between. Germline V gene data show CDR1 as LGHNA and CDR2 as YNFKEQ. The CDR3 sequence is 14 residues long. The CDR3 sequence is CASSQVLTNTEAFF. CDR3 bases: TGTGCCAGCAGCCAAGTCCTAACGAACACTGAAGCTTTCTTT.

CDR3 amino acids: CASSLIGSYSNQPQHF. The CDR3 DNA reads as TGTGCCAGCAGTTTAATTGGCAGCTATAGCAATCAGCCCCAGCATTTT. The chain links TRBV7-2 to TRBJ1-5; D uncertain. The CDR3 totals 16 residues. Trimming stripped 6 bases from V and 0 bases from J, with 15 bases between. CDR1 and CDR2 (germline): SGHTA, FQGNSA.

The rearrangement links TRBV7-3 to TRBJ2-3; D perhaps matches TRBD1 (6 bases). Trimming cost V 2 bases and J 4 bases, with 7 bases left between them. Germline CDR1 is SGHTA and CDR2 is FQGTGA. The length of the CDR3 is 13 residues. As DNA, the CDR3 is TGTGCCAGCAGCTTAGACAGGCCAGATACGCAGTATTTT. It encodes CASSLDRPDTQYF.

This chain links TRBV5-6 with TRBJ1-1; no clear D gene. With 5 bases removed from V and 6 bases from J, the gap between germline ends came to 11 bases. Germline CDR1 is SGHDT and CDR2 is YYEEEE. The CDR3 runs 12 residues. The CDR3 protein is CASSSQWAEAFF. CDR3 in DNA: TGTGCCAGCAGTTCGCAGTGGGCTGAAGCTTTCTTT.

The chain is built from TRBV30 and TRBJ1-2; D unclear. Trimming left V 5 bases short and J 2 bases short, with 18 bases between. The CDR3 runs 15 residues. CDR1 is GTSNPN, CDR2 SVGIG, per germline (reference sequence). CDR3 loop: CAWDHRGGKNYGYTF. The CDR3 DNA sequence: TGTGCCTGGGACCACCGGGGTGGTAAGAACTATGGCTACACCTTC.